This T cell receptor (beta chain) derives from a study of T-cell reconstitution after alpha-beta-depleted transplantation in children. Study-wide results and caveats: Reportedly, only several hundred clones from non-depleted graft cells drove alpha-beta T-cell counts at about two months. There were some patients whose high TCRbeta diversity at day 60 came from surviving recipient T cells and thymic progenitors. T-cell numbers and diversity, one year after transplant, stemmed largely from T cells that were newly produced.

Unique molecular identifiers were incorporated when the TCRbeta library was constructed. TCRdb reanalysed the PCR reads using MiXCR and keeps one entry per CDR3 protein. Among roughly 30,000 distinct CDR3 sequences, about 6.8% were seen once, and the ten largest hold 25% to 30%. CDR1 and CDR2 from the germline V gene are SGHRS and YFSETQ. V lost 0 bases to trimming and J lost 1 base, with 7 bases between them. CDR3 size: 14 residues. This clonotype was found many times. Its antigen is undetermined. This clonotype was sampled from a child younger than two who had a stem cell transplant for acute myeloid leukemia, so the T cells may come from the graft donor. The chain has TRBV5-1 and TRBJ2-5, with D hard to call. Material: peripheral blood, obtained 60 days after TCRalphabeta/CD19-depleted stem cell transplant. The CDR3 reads CASSLVQSQETQYF. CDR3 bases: TGCGCCAGCAGCTTGGTACAGTCCCAAGAGACCCAGTACTTC.